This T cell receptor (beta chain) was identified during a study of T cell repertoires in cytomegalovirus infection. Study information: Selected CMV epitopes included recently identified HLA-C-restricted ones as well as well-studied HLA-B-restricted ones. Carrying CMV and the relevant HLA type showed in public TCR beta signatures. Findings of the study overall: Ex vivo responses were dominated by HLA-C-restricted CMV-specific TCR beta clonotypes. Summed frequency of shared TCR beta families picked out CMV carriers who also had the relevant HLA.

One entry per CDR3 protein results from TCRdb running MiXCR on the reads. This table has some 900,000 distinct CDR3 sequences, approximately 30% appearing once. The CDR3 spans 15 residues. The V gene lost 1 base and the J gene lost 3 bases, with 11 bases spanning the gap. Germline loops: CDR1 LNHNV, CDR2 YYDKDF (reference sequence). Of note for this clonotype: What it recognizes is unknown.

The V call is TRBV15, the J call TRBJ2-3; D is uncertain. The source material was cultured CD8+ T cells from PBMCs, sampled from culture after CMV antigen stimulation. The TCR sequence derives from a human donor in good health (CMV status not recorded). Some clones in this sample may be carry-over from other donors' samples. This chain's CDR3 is CATSRGAEWTDTQYF. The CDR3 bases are TGTGCCACCAGCAGAGGGGCAGAATGGACAGATACGCAGTATTTT.